The 12 T cell receptor beta chains reported below all come from one sample, sequenced in a study of T cell changes during pregnancy in multiple sclerosis. Assay used: immunoSEQ multiplex PCR; TCRdb lists only in-frame clones, some missing. The table includes 45,000 to 55,000 clones, roughly 90% detected once. Here the sequenced sample was CD4+ T cells from peripheral blood mononuclear cells, taken after pregnancy. The receptors were gathered from a female donor in good health, enrolled as a control in a pregnancy study.

Of note for this clone: The sample has other DNA sequences that encode this CDR3 too. This rearrangement joins TRBV7-9 to TRBJ1-4; D is unresolved. The CDR3 is made up of 14 amino acids. Trimming pared 4 bases from V and 0 bases from J, leaving 6 bases between. CDR1 and CDR2 (germline): SEHNR, FQNEAQ (reference sequence). The CDR3 nucleotides are TGTGCCAGCAGCTCGGGTGCAACTAATGAAAAACTGTTTTTT. It codes for CASSSGATNEKLFF.

The chain combines TRBV2 with TRBJ2-5, with 8 bases matching TRBD1. The germline CDR1 and CDR2 sequences are SNHLY and FYNNEI. The CDR3 consists of 13 residues. V lost 7 bases and J lost 6; bases outside the gene matches: 7. For the CDR3, the DNA is TGTGCCAGCATCATTGGACAGGGCCAGACCCAGTACTTC. Its translation is CASIIGQGQTQYF.

CDR3 in amino acids: CASRRQAKPNYGYTF. The CDR3 bases are TGTGCCAGCAGAAGACAGGCAAAACCTAACTATGGCTACACCTTC. J is TRBJ1-2 and V is TRBV28; tentatively, D is TRBD1 (6 bases). There are 15 residues in the CDR3. With 6 bases removed from V and 0 bases from J, the gap between germline ends came to 14 bases. Germline CDR1 MDHEN, CDR2 SYDVKM.

The chain combines TRBV18 with TRBJ2-3; 15 nucleotides align to TRBD2. Looked up from germline, CDR1 is KGHSH and CDR2 is LQKENI. V shed 6 bases, J shed 4 bases, and the junction held 5 bases outside the gene matches. There are 16 residues in the CDR3. The CDR3 loop is CASSRRTSGGADTQYF. DNA of the CDR3: TGTGCCAGCTCTCGCAGGACTAGCGGGGGGGCAGATACGCAGTATTTT.

In DNA, the CDR3 is TGTGCCAGCAGCTTACGACTAGCGGGGGCTTACACCGGGGAGCTGTTTTTT. The encoded protein is CASSLRLAGAYTGELFF. The J gene is TRBJ2-2, the V gene TRBV7-9; 12 bases align to TRBD2. The ends lost 2 bases at V and 3 bases at J; junction bases unmatched: 4. The CDR3 contains 17 residues. CDR1 is SEHNR, CDR2 FQNEAQ, per germline (reference sequence).

The V and J genes are TRBV7-2 and TRBJ1-6, with D possibly matching TRBD1 (5 bases). Germline values: CDR1 SGHTA, CDR2 FQGNSA. V lost 5 bases, J lost 13 bases, and 21 bases lay in between. The CDR3 is 15 residues long. The CDR3 DNA reads TGTGCCAGCAGCAAGATCCCCGGGACTGCGGCCCCCCTCCACTTT. Residues: CASSKIPGTAAPLHF.

V gene TRBV5-1 combines with J gene TRBJ1-6; tentatively, D is TRBD1 (5 bases). The CDR3 spans 16 residues. The germline V gene encodes CDR1 SGHRS and CDR2 YFSETQ. Trimming took 6 bases from V and 0 from J, leaving 13 bases between them. CDR3 in amino acids: CASTRDGSSYNSPLHF. CDR3 coding DNA: TGCGCCAGCACCCGGGACGGGAGCTCCTATAATTCACCCCTCCACTTT.

The chain joins TRBV5-1 to TRBJ1-4; TRBD1 might be the D (6 bases). The ends were cut back, 3 bases at V and 4 bases at J, with 22 bases in the middle. The germline V gene has CDR1 SGHRS and CDR2 YFSETQ. The CDR3 runs 18 residues. CDR3 sequence reads: CASSSRPAGTPFNEKLFF. CDR3 DNA sequence: TGCGCCAGCAGCTCGCGGCCGGCCGGGACACCTTTTAATGAAAAACTGTTTTTT.

The chain combines TRBV28 with TRBJ1-1, with 12 bases matching TRBD1. V lost 6 bases, J lost 6 bases, and 5 bases stayed unmatched. The CDR3 length is 14 residues. CDR1 is MDHEN, CDR2 SYDVKM, per germline. CDR3: CASRRGQGASEAFF. DNA of the CDR3: TGTGCCAGCAGGAGGGGACAGGGGGCCTCTGAAGCTTTCTTT.

The V call is TRBV11-2, the J call TRBJ2-3, with D maybe TRBD2 (6 bases). Germline lookup yields CDR1 SGHAT and CDR2 FQNNGV. Trimming shortened V by 5 bases and J by 3 bases, and 12 bases separated the two germline ends. CDR3 size: 14 residues. CDR3 amino acids: CASSPGTYTDTQYF. The DNA of the CDR3 is TGTGCCAGCAGCCCTGGGACTTATACAGATACGCAGTATTTT.

The chain is built from TRBV6-5 and TRBJ2-7, with TRBD2 identical over 7 bases. CDR3 length equals 14 residues. The germline gives CDR1 MNHEY, CDR2 SVGAGI. Trimming removed 2 bases from V and 3 bases from J; junction bases left unmatched: 4. CDR3 bases: TGTGCCAGCAGTTACCGGGAGGCTCACTACGAGCAGTACTTC. As protein: CASSYREAHYEQYF.

This clone was seen only once. CDR3 amino acids: CASSLQGRTDTQYF. CDR3 bases: TGTGCCAGCAGTCTACAGGGGCGGACAGATACGCAGTATTTT. The chain employs TRBV27 and TRBJ2-3; 7 bases match TRBD1. The V gene end was trimmed by 5 bases and the J gene end by 3 bases; junction bases not matched to a gene: 5. CDR3 size: 14 residues. CDR1 is MNHEY, CDR2 SMNVEV, per germline (reference sequence).